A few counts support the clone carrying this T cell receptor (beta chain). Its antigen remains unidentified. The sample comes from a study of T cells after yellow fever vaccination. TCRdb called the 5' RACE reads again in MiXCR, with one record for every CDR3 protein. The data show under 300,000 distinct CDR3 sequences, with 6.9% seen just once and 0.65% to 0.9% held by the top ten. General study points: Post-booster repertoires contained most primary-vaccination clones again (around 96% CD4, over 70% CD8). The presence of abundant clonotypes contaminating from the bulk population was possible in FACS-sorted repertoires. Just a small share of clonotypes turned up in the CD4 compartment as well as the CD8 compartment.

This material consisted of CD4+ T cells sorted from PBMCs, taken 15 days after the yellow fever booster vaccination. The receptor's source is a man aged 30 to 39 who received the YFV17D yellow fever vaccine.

In DNA, the CDR3 is TGTGCCAGCAGCTATGGGGGCTCGCTAAGCACAGATACGCAGTATTTT. It yields the protein CASSYGGSLSTDTQYF. The chain carries TRBV11-3 and TRBJ2-3, with D possibly TRBD1 on 6 matching bases. This CDR3 has 16 residues. V lost 4 bases and J lost 0, with 14 bases in between. Germline V gene lookup returns CDR1 SGHNT and CDR2 YENEEA.